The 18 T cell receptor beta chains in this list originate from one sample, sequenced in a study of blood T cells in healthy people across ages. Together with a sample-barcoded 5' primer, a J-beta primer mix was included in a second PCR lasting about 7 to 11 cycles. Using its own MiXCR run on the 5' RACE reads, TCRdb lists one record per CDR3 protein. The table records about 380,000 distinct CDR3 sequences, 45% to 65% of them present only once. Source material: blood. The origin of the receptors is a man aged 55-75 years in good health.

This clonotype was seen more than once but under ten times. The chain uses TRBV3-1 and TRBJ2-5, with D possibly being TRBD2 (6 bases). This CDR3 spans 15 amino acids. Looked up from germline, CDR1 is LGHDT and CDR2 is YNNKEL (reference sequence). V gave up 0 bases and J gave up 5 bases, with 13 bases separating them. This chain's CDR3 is CASSQEAGFGETQYF. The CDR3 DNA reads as TGTGCCAGCAGCCAAGAGGCGGGGTTCGGGGAGACCCAGTACTTC.

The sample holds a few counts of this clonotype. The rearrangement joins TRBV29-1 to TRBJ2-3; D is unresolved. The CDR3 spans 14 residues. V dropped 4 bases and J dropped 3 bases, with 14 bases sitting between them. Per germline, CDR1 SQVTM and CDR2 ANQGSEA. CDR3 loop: CSVVRGVGTDTQYF. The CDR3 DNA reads TGCAGCGTTGTTCGTGGGGTGGGAACAGATACGCAGTATTTT.

The chain's CDR3 is CSARAGTGGGAQHF. The CDR3 DNA reads as TGCAGTGCTAGAGCGGGGACCGGTGGGGGAGCCCAGCATTTT. V and J are TRBV20-1 and TRBJ1-5; a possible D gene is TRBD1 (5 bases). Trimming took 1 base from V and 11 from J, leaving 18 bases between them. In germline, CDR1 is DFQATT, CDR2 SNEGSKA (reference sequence). CDR3 size: 14 residues.

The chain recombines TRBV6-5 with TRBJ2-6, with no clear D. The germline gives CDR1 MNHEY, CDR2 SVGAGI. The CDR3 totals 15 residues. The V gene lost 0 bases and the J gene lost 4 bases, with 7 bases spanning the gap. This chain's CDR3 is CASSYSNPGANVLTF. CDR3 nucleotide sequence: TGTGCCAGCAGTTACTCGAACCCCGGGGCCAACGTCCTGACTTTC.

The CDR3 DNA sequence: TGTGCCAGCAGCCAAGATGCAGTGACAGATACGCAGTATTTT. It translates to CASSQDAVTDTQYF. The chain employs TRBV4-2 and TRBJ2-3, with D unclear. The CDR3 is 14 amino acids. Trimming removed 0 bases from V and 3 bases from J, with 7 bases in between. The V gene's germline CDR1 is LGHNA and CDR2 YNFKEQ.

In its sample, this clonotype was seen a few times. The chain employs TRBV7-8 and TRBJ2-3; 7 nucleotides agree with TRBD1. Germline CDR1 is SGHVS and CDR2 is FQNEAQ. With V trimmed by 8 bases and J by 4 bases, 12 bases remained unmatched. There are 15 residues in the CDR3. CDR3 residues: CASGSWGQGADTQYF. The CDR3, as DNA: TGTGCCAGCGGGAGTTGGGGCCAGGGGGCAGATACGCAGTATTTT.

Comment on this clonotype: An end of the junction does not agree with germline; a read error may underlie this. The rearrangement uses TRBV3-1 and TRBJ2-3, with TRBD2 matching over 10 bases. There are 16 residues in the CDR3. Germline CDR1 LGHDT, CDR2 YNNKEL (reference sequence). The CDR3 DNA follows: TGTGCCAGCGGCCAGACCAGGACTAGCGGACCCTACGAGCAGTATTTT. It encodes CASGQTRTSGPYEQYF.

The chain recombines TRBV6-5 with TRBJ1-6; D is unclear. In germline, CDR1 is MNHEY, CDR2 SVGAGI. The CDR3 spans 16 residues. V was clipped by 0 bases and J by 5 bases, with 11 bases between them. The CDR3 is CASSYSKYKNNSPLHF. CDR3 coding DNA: TGTGCCAGCAGTTACTCGAAGTACAAGAATAATTCACCCCTCCACTTT.

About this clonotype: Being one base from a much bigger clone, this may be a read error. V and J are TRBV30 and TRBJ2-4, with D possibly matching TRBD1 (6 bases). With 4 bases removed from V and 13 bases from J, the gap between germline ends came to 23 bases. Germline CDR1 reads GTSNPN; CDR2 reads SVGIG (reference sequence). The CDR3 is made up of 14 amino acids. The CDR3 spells CAWNTGIRSYGQYF. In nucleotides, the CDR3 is TGTGCCTGGAACACAGGGATCCGCTCCTACGGGCAGTACTTC.

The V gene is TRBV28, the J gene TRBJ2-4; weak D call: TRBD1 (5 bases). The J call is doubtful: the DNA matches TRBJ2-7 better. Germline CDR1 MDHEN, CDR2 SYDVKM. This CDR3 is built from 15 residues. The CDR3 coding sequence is TGTGCCAGCAGTTTGGGGCACTCTTCTGTCAACGAGCAGTACTTC. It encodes CASSLGHSSVNEQYF.

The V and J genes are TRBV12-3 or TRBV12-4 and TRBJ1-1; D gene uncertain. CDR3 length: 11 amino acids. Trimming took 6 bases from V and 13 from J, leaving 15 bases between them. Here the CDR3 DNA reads TGTGCCAGCAGACATACACTAAAGCTTTTCTTT. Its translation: CASRHTLKLFF.

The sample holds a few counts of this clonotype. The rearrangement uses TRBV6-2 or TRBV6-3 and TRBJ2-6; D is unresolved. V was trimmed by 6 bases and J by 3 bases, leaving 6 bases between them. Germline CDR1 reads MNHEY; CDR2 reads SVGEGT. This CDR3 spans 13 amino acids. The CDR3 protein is CASRPHGANVLTF. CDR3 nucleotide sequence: TGTGCCAGCAGACCTCATGGGGCCAACGTCCTGACTTTC.

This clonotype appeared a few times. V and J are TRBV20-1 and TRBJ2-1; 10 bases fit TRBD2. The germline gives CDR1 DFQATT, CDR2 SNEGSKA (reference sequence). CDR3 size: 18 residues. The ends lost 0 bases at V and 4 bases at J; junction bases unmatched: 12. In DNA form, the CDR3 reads TGCAGTGCTAGAGATCCGGGGGTAGCGGGGGGAAAATACAATGAGCAGTTCTTC. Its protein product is CSARDPGVAGGKYNEQFF.

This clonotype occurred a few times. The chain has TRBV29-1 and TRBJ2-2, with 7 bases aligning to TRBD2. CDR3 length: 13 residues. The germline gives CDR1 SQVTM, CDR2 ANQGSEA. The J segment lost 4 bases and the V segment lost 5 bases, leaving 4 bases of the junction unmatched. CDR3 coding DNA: TGCAGCGTTTTAACGGGGGGCACCGGGGAGCTGTTTTTT. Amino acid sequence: CSVLTGGTGELFF.

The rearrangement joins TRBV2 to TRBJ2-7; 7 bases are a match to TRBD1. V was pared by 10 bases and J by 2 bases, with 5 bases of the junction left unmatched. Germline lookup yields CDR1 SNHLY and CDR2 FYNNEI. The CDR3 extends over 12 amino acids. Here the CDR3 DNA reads TGTGCCACGAGGGACAGCCCCTACGAGCAGTACTTC. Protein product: CATRDSPYEQYF.

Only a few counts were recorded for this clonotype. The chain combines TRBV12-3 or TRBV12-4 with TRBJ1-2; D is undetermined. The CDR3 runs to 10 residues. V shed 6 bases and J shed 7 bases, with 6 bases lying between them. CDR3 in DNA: TGTGCCAGCAGCTTGGGTGGCTACACCTTC. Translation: CASSLGGYTF.

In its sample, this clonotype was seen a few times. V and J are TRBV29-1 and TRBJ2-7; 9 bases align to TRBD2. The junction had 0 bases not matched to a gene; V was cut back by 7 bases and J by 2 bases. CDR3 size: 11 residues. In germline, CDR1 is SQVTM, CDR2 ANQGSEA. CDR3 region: CSGGGAYEQYF. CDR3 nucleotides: TGCAGCGGCGGGGGGGCCTACGAGCAGTACTTC.

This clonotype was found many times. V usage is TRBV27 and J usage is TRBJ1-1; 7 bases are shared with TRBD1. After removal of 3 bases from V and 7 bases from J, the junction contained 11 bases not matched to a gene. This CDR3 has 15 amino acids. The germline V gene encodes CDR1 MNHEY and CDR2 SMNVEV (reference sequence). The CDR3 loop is CASSFFGTARYEAFF. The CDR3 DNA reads TGTGCCAGCAGTTTTTTCGGGACAGCCCGCTATGAAGCTTTCTTT.